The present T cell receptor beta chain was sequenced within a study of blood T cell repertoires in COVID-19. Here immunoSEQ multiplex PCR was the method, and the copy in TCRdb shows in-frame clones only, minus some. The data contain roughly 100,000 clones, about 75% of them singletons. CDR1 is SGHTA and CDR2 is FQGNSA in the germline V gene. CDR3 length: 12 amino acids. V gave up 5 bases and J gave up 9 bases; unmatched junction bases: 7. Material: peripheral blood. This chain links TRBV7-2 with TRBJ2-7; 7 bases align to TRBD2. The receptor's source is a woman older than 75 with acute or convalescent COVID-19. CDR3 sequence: CASSPTSEVQYF. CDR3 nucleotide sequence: TGTGCCAGCAGCCCCACTAGCGAGGTGCAGTACTTC.